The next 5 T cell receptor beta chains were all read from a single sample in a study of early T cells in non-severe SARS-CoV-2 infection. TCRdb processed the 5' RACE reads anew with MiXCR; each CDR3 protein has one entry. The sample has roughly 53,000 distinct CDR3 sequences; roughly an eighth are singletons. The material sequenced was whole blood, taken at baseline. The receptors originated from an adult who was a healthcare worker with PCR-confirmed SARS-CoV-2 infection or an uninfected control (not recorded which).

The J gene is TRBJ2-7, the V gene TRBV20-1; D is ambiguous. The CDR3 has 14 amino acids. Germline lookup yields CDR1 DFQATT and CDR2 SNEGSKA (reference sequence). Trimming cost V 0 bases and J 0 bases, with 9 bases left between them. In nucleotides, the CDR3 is TGCAGTGCTAGAGACCAGACTTTCTCCTACGAGCAGTACTTC. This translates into CSARDQTFSYEQYF.

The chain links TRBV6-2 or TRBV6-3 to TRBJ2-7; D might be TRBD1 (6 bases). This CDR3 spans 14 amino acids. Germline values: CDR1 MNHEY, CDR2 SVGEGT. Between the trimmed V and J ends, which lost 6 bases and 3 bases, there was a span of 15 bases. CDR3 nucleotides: TGTGCCAGCAGATCTACAGGGTCCTACTACGAGCAGTACTTC. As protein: CASRSTGSYYEQYF.

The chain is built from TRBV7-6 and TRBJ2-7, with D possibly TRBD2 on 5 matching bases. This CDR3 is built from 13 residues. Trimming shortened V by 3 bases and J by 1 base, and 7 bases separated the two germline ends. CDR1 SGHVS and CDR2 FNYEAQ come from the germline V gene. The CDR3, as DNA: TGTGCCAGCAGCTTCGGGGATTCCTACGAGCAGTACTTC. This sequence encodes CASSFGDSYEQYF. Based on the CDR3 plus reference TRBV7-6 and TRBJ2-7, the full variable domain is GAGVSQSPRYKVTKRGQDVALRCDPISGHVSLYWYRQALGQGPEFLTYFNYEAQQDKSGLPNDRFSAERPEGSISTLTIQRTEQRDSAMYRCASSFGDSYEQYFGPGTRLTVT.

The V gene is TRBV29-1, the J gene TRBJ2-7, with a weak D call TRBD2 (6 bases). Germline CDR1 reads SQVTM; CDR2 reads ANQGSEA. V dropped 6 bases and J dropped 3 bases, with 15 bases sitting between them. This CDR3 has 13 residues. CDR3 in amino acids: CSVGSSANYEQYF. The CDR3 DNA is TGCAGCGTCGGATCTAGCGCCAACTACGAGCAGTACTTC.

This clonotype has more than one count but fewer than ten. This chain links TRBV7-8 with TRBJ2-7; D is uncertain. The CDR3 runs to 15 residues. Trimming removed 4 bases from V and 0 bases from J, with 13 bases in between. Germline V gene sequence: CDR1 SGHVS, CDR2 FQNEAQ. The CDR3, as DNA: TGTGCCAGCAGCTCGGAGACTTATAGCTCCTACGAGCAGTACTTC. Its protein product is CASSSETYSSYEQYF.